Presented here are 10 T cell receptor beta chains from one specimen sequenced in a study of molecular identifiers for immune sequencing clone quantification. TCRdb recomputed calls from the PCR reads with MiXCR, one row per CDR3 protein. The sample has hundreds of thousands of distinct CDR3 sequences, around 25% seen once. Sequenced input: naive CD8+ T cells from blood, with Jurkat cell RNA spiked in. Subset noted: FACS-sorted CD8+CD4-CCR7+CD45RA+ naive T cells. The receptors come from a human donor in good health. Some libraries in this study had Jurkat cell RNA spiked in.

As for this clonotype: One base away lies a much larger clone, so this may be a sequencing read error. This chain uses TRBV12-5 with TRBJ1-5; TRBD1 is a possible D gene (5 bases). Per germline, CDR1 LGHNT and CDR2 FRNRAP. This CDR3 has 14 amino acids. V shed 6 bases and J shed 4 bases, with 13 bases lying between them. The CDR3 DNA sequence: TGTGCTAGTGGACCGATAGGGGATAATCAGCCCCAGCATTTT. It codes for CASGPIGDNQPQHF.

This clonotype was detected many times. The V and J genes are TRBV7-8 and TRBJ2-1; D may correspond to TRBD1 or TRBD2 (5 bases each). Per the germline V gene, CDR1 is SGHVS and CDR2 is FQNEAQ. This CDR3 region has 12 residues. V was clipped by 11 bases and J by 7 bases, with 15 bases between them. CDR3 nucleotides: TGTGCCTGTCAGGTGGGGGTTAATGAGCAGTTCTTC. It yields the protein CACQVGVNEQFF.

The chain uses TRBV30 and TRBJ1-5; 9 bases agree with TRBD1. V trimming: 1 base; J trimming: 5 bases; junction bases outside the gene matches: 3. The CDR3 runs 14 residues. Germline CDR1 GTSNPN, CDR2 SVGIG (reference sequence). CDR3 bases: TGTGCCTGGAGTGAGGGACAGGGCCATCAGCCCCAGCATTTT. As protein: CAWSEGQGHQPQHF.

On this clonotype: Given a much more abundant clone one base away, this may be a read error. The chain carries TRBV29-1 and TRBJ1-1, with no clear D. Germline V lookup: CDR1 SQVTM, CDR2 ANQGSEA. The CDR3 length is 13 residues. The CDR3 nucleotides read TGCAGCGTTGTAACTCGACTGAACACTGAAGTTTTCTTT. As protein: CSVVTRLNTEVFF.

This clonotype occurred a few times. The genes are TRBV29-1 and TRBJ2-1; D gene uncertain. Trimming took 2 bases from V and 5 from J, leaving 7 bases between them. CDR3 length: 12 amino acids. Germline V lookup: CDR1 SQVTM, CDR2 ANQGSEA. The CDR3 DNA sequence: TGCAGCGTTGAACAGTACAACAATGAGCAGTTCTTC. Its protein product is CSVEQYNNEQFF.

For this clonotype: The junction departs from germline at one end; a sequencing error may be responsible. This chain joins TRBV30 and TRBJ1-2; D is unclear. The CDR3 is 13 residues long. CDR1 and CDR2 (germline): GTSNPN, SVGIG (reference sequence). The CDR3 DNA sequence: TGTACCTGGAGTAAGGACGGCCTAGGAGGCTACACCTTC. Translating it yields CTWSKDGLGGYTF.

This clonotype has ten or more counts. J is TRBJ1-2 and V is TRBV4-1, with TRBD1 matching 7 bases. Germline values: CDR1 MGHRA, CDR2 YSYEKL. There are 15 residues in the CDR3. V gave up 0 bases and J gave up 3 bases; unmatched junction bases: 4. The CDR3 DNA reads TGCGCCAGCAGCCAAGATCCAGGGGGGGACTATGGCTACACCTTC. This sequence encodes CASSQDPGGDYGYTF.

This clonotype has at least ten counts. The CDR3 region is CASSLRLGGDPSQHF. CDR3 bases: TGTGCCAGCAGCTTAAGGTTGGGAGGAGATCCGTCCCAGCATTTT. The chain employs TRBV5-6 and TRBJ1-5; D ambiguous. The germline V gene has CDR1 SGHDT and CDR2 YYEEEE. The V end lost 2 bases, the J end lost 11 bases, and 20 bases lay between the germline ends. This CDR3 is built from 15 residues.

This clonotype was counted many times. The chain combines TRBV4-2 with TRBJ2-1; D may be TRBD1 (5 bases). This CDR3 region has 15 residues. With 3 bases removed from V and 5 bases from J, the gap between germline ends came to 14 bases. Germline-derived CDR1 and CDR2 are LGHNA and YNFKEQ. The chain's CDR3 is CASSHTRTGDNEQFF. Written as DNA, the CDR3 is TGTGCCAGCAGCCATACAAGAACAGGAGACAATGAGCAGTTCTTC.

The V and J genes are TRBV28 and TRBJ2-1; tentative D call: TRBD2 (5 bases). This CDR3 region has 15 residues. Per germline, CDR1 MDHEN and CDR2 SYDVKM. V was clipped by 5 bases and J by 8 bases, with 19 bases between them. CDR3 sequence: CASSVDAGDGDEQFF. The CDR3 region has the DNA TGTGCCAGCAGTGTCGATGCAGGCGACGGGGATGAGCAGTTCTTC.